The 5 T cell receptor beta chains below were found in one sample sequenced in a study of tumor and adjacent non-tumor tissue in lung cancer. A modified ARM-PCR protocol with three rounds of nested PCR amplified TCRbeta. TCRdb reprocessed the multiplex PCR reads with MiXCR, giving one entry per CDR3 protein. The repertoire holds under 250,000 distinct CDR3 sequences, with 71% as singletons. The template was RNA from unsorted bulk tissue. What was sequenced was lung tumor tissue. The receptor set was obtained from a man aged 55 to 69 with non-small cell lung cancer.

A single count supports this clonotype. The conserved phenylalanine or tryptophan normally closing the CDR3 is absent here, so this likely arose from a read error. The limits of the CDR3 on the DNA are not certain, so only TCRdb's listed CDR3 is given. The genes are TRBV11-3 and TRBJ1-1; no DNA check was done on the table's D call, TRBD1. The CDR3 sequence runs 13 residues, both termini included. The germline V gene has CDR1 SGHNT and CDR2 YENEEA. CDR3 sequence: CASRKTGITEALV.

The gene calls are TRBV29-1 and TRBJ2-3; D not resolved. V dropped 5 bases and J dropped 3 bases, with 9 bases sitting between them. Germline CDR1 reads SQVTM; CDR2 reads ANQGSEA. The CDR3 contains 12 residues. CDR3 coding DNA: TGCAGCGTTAAGGAGATTACAGATACGCAGTATTTT. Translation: CSVKEITDTQYF.

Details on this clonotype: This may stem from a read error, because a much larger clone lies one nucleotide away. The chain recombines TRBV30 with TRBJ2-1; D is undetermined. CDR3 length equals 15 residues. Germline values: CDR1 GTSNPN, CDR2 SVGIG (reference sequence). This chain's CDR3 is CALEKATAVNNKQFF. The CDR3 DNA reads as TGTGCCCTGGAGAAAGCTACAGCCGTCAACAATAAGCAGTTCTTC.

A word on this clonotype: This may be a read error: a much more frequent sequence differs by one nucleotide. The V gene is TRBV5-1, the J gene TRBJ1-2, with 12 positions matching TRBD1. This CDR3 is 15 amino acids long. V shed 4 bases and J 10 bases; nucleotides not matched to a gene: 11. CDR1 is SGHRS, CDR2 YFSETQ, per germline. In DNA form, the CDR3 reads TGCGCCAGCAGCGGAGGGACAGGGGGCCTAGGTGCCTACACCTTC. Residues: CASSGGTGGLGAYTF.

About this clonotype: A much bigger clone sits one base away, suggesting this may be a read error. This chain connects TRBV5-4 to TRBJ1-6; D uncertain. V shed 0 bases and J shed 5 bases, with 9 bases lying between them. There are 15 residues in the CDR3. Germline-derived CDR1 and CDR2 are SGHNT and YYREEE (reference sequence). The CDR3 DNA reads TGTGCCAGCAGCTTGGCTCGACTGGATAATTCACCCCTCCACTTT. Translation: CASSLARLDNSPLHF.